A selection of T cell receptor beta chains follows, all from one sample in a study of control samples from healthy donors and cancer patients. TCRdb's copy holds only in-frame clones and misses some; the assay was immunoSEQ multiplex PCR. This sample has some 130,000 clones, with around nine tenths found just once. Sequencing was done on a sample of blood. These receptors originate from a middle-aged man in good health. CDR3s include the opening cysteine and the closing phenylalanine or tryptophan. A D gene is named only where the DNA matches it firmly. The size of a clone is reported for some rows only, either as once, few or many, or as a class for expanded clones.

d_gene	abundance	v_gene	j_gene	CDR3aa	CDR3nt
.	.	TRBV19	TRBJ1-4	CASSIDFLDDPNEKLFF	TGTGCCAGTAGTATAGATTTTCTGGACGACCCAAATGAAAAACTGTTTTTT
.	.	TRBV14	TRBJ1-1	CASSQRGSHAEAFF	TGTGCCAGCAGCCAACGGGGGAGTCACGCTGAAGCTTTCTTT
.	.	TRBV9	TRBJ2-2	CASSPLGPTGELFF	TGTGCCAGCAGCCCCTTGGGACCGACAGGGGAGCTGTTTTTT
.	few	TRBV5-4	TRBJ1-2	CASRTGSTSEGYTF	TGTGCCAGCAGAACCGGGTCAACTTCCGAAGGCTACACCTTC
.	.	TRBV5-5	TRBJ1-1	CASSNTGRTEAFF	TGTGCCAGCAGTAACACAGGGCGCACTGAAGCTTTCTTT
TRBD1	.	TRBV7-6	TRBJ2-2	CASSLATGANTGELFF	TGTGCCAGCAGCTTAGCGACAGGGGCGAACACCGGGGAGCTGTTTTTT
TRBD1	.	TRBV3-1/TRBV3-2	TRBJ1-4	CASSPNGGGEEKLFF	TGTGCCAGCAGCCCAAACGGAGGGGGCGAAGAAAAACTGTTTTTT
.	.	TRBV7-9	TRBJ2-1	CASSLGGPNWNEQFF	TGTGCCAGCAGCCTAGGGGGTCCCAATTGGAATGAGCAGTTCTTC
.	.	TRBV28	TRBJ1-6	CASVGASNSPLHF	TGTGCCAGCGTAGGGGCTAGTAATTCACCCCTCCACTTT
.	once	TRBV27	TRBJ2-2	CASRMDLSLTGELFF	TGTGCCAGCAGAATGGACTTATCCCTTACCGGGGAGCTGTTTTTT
TRBD2	once	TRBV4-2	TRBJ2-1	CASSQVLSGGVIYNEQFF	TGTGCCAGCAGCCAAGTTCTTAGCGGGGGGGTTATTTACAATGAGCAGTTCTTC
.	.	TRBV11-3	TRBJ1-1	CASSATENTEAFF	TGTGCCAGCAGCGCGACAGAGAACACTGAAGCTTTCTTT
.	.	TRBV9	TRBJ1-3	CASSGAGNTIYF	TGTGCCAGCAGCGGGGCGGGAAACACCATATATTTT
.	.	TRBV11-2	TRBJ1-4	CASSSQGRSNEKLFF	TGTGCCAGCAGCTCCCAGGGGAGGTCTAATGAAAAACTGTTTTTT
TRBD1	.	TRBV6-1	TRBJ2-1	CASSAPLAGQGTEQFF	TGTGCCAGCAGTGCCCCCCTTGCGGGACAGGGGACTGAGCAGTTCTTC
TRBD2	.	TRBV6-4	TRBJ2-3	CASSEVASGGPDTQYF	TGTGCCAGCAGTGAGGTAGCTAGCGGGGGGCCGGATACGCAGTATTTT
TRBD2	.	TRBV5-1	TRBJ2-3	CASSLIRTSVTDTQYF	TGCGCCAGCAGCTTGATAAGGACTAGCGTAACAGATACGCAGTATTTT
.	.	TRBV4-1	TRBJ1-1	CASSQDRQIAKAFF	TGCGCCAGCAGCCAAGATCGGCAGATTGCTAAAGCTTTCTTT
.	once	TRBV11-3	TRBJ2-1	CASSLDLAGDNEQFF	TGTGCCAGCAGCTTAGATCTGGCCGGCGACAATGAGCAGTTCTTC
.	.	TRBV28	TRBJ2-5	CATGARRETQYF	TGTGCCACTGGCGCCAGAAGAGAGACCCAGTACTTC
.	.	TRBV7-2	TRBJ2-5	CASSSGPPETQYF	TGTGCCAGCAGCTCGGGCCCCCCGGAGACCCAGTACTTC
TRBD2	.	TRBV14	TRBJ2-1	CASSRILLAGGRPRNEQFF	TGTGCCAGCAGCCGTATTCTACTAGCGGGGGGGCGCCCACGCAATGAGCAGTTCTTC
.	once	TRBV7-8	TRBJ1-4	CASSLARSIAGKLFF	TGTGCCAGCAGCTTAGCGCGGTCGATCGCAGGAAAACTGTTTTTT
.	few	TRBV12-5	TRBJ1-1	CASGLVSGLAEAFF	TGTGCTAGTGGTTTGGTATCAGGGTTAGCTGAAGCTTTCTTT
.	.	TRBV28	TRBJ1-3	CASIGGGGNTIYF	TGTGCCAGCATTGGGGGGGGAGGAAACACCATATATTTT
.	once	TRBV28	TRBJ2-3	CATTTTDTQYF	TGTGCCACCACCACCACAGATACGCAGTATTTT
.	once	TRBV2	TRBJ2-3	CASKSGQYTDTQYF	TGTGCCAGCAAAAGTGGACAGTACACAGATACGCAGTATTTT
TRBD1	.	TRBV6-6	TRBJ1-6	CASLGQGNSPLHF	TGTGCCAGCCTGGGACAGGGTAATTCACCCCTCCACTTT
.	.	TRBV21-1	TRBJ1-4	CASSKIGVDKGPKKLFF	TGTGCCAGCAGCAAAATTGGGGTAGACAAAGGGCCCAAAAAACTGTTTTTT
.	.	TRBV5-1	TRBJ2-3	CASSLGGSSDTQYF	TGCGCCAGCAGCTTGGGGGGCAGTTCAGATACGCAGTATTTT
.	.	TRBV5-1	TRBJ1-5	CASSLWGPGSNQPQHF	TGCGCCAGCAGCTTGTGGGGGCCGGGGAGCAATCAGCCCCAGCATTTT
TRBD2	.	TRBV5-1	TRBJ2-1	CASSQGTSGRYNEQFF	TGCGCCAGCAGCCAGGGGACTAGCGGGAGATACAATGAGCAGTTCTTC
.	.	TRBV5-1	TRBJ2-5	CASSWGPGEETQYF	TGCGCCAGCAGCTGGGGGCCAGGGGAAGAGACCCAGTACTTC
.	.	TRBV4-2	TRBJ2-7	CASSQVTGQEQYF	TGTGCCAGCAGCCAAGTTACTGGCCAAGAGCAGTACTTC
.	.	TRBV9	TRBJ1-3	CASSVGAETGNTIYF	TGTGCCAGCAGCGTAGGGGCAGAAACTGGAAACACCATATATTTT
.	.	TRBV19	TRBJ1-5	CASSMGGQPQHF	TGTGCCAGTAGTATGGGGGGTCAGCCCCAGCATTTT
.	.	TRBV2	TRBJ2-3	CASSAPSGWGTDTQYF	TGTGCCAGCAGTGCGCCATCAGGGTGGGGCACAGATACGCAGTATTTT